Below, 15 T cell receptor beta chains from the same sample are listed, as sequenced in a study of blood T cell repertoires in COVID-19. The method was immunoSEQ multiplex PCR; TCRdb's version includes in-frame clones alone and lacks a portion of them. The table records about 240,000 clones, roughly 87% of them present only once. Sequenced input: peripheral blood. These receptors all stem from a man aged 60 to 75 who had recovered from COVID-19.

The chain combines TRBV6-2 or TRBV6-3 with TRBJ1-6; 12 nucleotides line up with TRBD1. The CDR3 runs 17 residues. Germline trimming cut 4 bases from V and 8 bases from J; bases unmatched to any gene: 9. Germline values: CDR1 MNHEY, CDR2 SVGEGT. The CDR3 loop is CASSFAGTGGSDSPLHF. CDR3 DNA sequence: TGTGCCAGCAGTTTTGCCGGGACAGGGGGCTCGGATTCACCCCTCCACTTT.

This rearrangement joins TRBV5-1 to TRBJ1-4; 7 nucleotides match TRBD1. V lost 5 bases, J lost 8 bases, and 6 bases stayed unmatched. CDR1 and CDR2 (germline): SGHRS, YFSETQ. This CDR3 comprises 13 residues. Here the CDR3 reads CASRPGQSEKLFF. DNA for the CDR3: TGCGCCAGCAGACCGGGACAGTCGGAAAAACTGTTTTTT.

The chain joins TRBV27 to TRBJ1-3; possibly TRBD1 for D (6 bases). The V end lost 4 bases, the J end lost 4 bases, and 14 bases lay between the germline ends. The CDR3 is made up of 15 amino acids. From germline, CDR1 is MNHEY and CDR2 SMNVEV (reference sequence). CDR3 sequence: CASSSFRDKGNTIYF. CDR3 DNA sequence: TGTGCCAGCAGTTCATTCCGGGACAAGGGAAACACCATATATTTT.

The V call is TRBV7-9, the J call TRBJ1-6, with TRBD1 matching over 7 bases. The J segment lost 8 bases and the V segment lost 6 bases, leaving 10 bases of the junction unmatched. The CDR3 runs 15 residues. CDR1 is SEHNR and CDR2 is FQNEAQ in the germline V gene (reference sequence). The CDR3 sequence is CASSRTGTVDSPLHF. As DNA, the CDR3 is TGTGCCAGCAGTCGCACAGGGACAGTAGATTCACCCCTCCACTTT.

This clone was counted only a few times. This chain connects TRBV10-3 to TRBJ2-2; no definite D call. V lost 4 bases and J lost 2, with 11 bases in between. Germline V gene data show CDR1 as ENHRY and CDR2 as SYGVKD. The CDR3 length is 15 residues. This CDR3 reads CAISGGSSNTGELFF. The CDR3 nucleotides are TGTGCCATCAGTGGCGGCAGCTCAAACACCGGGGAGCTGTTTTTT.

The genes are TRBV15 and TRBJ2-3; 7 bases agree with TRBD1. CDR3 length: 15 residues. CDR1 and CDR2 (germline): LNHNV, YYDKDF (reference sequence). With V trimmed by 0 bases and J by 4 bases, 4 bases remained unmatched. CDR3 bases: TGTGCCACCAGCAGAGATCCGACAGGGTCAGATACGCAGTATTTT. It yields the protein CATSRDPTGSDTQYF.

In DNA, the CDR3 is TGTGCCAGCAGTTTCCCGGCGGGGTTTAGTGGCTACACCTTC. Protein sequence: CASSFPAGFSGYTF. This sequence joins TRBV6-5 and TRBJ1-2; D is unclear. V was pared by 4 bases and J by 7 bases, with 16 bases between. The CDR3 is 14 amino acids. Germline-derived CDR1 and CDR2 are MNHEY and SVGAGI.

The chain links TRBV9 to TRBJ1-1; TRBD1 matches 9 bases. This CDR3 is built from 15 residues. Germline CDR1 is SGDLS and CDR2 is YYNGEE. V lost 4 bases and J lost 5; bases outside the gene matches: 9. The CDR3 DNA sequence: TGTGCCAGCAGCACCGGGACAGGGAGAGGAACTGAAGCTTTCTTT. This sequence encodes CASSTGTGRGTEAFF.

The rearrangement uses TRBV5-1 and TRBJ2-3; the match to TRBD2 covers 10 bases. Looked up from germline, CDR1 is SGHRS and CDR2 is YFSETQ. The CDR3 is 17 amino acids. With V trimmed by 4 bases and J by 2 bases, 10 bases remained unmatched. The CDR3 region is CASSQTTAGGTTDTQYF. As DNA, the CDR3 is TGCGCCAGCAGCCAGACCACAGCGGGGGGGACCACAGATACGCAGTATTTT.

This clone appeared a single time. As DNA, the CDR3 is TGTGCCAGCAGCCAAAACCAGGGAAATCAGCCCCAGCATTTT. Translated: CASSQNQGNQPQHF. The chain couples TRBV3-1 (or the pseudogene TRBV3-2) to TRBJ1-5; D might be TRBD1 (5 bases). The CDR3 totals 14 residues. Germline CDR1 reads LGHDT; CDR2 reads YNNKEL (reference sequence). Trimming took 2 bases from V and 4 from J, leaving 9 bases between them.

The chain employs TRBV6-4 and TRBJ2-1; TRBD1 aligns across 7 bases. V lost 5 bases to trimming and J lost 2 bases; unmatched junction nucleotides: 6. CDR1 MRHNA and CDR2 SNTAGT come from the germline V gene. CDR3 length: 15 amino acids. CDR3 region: CASSRDSGAYNEQFF. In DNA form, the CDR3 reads TGTGCCAGCAGTCGGGACAGTGGGGCCTACAATGAGCAGTTCTTC.

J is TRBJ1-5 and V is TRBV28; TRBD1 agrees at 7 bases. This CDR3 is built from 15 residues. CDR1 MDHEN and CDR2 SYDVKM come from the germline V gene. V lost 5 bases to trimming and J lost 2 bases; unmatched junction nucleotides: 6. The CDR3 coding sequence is TGTGCCAGCAGTCGGACAGGCGGGGGCAATCAGCCCCAGCATTTT. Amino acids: CASSRTGGGNQPQHF.

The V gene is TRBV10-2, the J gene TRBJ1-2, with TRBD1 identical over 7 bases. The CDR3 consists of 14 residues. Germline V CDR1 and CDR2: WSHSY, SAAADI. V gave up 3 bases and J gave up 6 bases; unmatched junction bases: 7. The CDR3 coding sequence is TGCGCCAGCAGTGATACAGGGGAGAGGGATGGCTACACCTTC. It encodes CASSDTGERDGYTF.

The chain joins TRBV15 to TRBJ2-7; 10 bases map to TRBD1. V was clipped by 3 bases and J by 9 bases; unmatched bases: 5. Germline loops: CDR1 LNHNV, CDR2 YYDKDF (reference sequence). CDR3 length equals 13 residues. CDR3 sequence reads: CATSRATGGGQYV. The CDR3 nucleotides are TGTGCCACCAGCAGGGCGACAGGGGGCGGGCAGTACGTC.

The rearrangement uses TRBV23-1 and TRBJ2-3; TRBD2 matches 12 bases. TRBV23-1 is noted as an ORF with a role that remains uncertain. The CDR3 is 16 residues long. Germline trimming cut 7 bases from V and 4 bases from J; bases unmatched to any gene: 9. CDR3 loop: CASTTTASGGADTQYF. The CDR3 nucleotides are TGCGCCAGCACCACGACGGCTAGCGGGGGGGCAGATACGCAGTATTTT.